This T cell receptor (beta chain) derives from a study of T-cell memory formation after mild COVID-19. Study background: Among the donors, TCR clusters were largely specific to each donor. Study findings and constraints: Later expanders leaned toward CD4+, whereas clones contracting from day 15 to 85 were balanced CD4/CD8. Pre-infection memory contained some responding clones, which suggested that cross-reactive memory had joined.

The authors produced TCR alpha and TCR beta cDNA libraries with sample barcodes and UMIs by 5'RACE using constant-segment primers. Via MiXCR, TCRdb re-called the 5' RACE reads, giving one row per CDR3 protein. The data show approximately 290,000 distinct CDR3 sequences, less than 20% seen once. As for this clonotype: Its specificity is unknown.

The CDR3 contains 15 residues. V lost 2 bases and J 3 bases, leaving 11 bases between the germline ends. The germline V gene has CDR1 MGHRA and CDR2 YSYEKL. This chain connects TRBV4-1 to TRBJ1-5, with D uncertain. The sample consisted of PBMCs or a T cell subset sorted from them (not recorded which). The TCR sequence derives from a man between 18 and 35 years old who had mild COVID-19 (a few samples of this study predate the infection). Cell type and time point are not known. CDR3 in amino acids: CASSQFFTANQPQHF. The DNA of the CDR3 is TGCGCCAGCAGCCAATTTTTTACCGCCAATCAGCCCCAGCATTTT.